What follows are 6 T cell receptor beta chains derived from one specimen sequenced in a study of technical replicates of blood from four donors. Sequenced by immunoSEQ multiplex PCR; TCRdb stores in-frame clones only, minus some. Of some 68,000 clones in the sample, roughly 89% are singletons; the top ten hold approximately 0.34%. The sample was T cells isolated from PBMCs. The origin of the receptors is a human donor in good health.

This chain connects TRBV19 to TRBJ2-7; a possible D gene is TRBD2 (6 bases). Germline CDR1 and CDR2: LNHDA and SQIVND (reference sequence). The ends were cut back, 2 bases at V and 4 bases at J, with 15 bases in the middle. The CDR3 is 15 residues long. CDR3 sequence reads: CASSIQPGVDYEQYF. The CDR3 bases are TGTGCCAGTAGTATACAGCCGGGAGTCGATTACGAGCAGTACTTC.

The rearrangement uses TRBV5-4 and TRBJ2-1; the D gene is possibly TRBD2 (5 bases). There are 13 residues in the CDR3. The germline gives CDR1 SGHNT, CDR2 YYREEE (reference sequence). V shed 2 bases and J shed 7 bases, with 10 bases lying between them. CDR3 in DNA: TGTGCCAGCAGCTTAAGAAGCGGTAATGAGCAGTTCTTC. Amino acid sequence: CASSLRSGNEQFF.

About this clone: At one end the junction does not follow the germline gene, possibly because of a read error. DNA for the CDR3: TGCGCCAGCAGCACGGGACAGGGGGATACGGCTGGAATTTTT. Translating gives CASSTGQGDTAGIF. The rearrangement joins TRBV5-1 to TRBJ1-4; 11 nucleotides agree with TRBD1. The CDR3 is 14 amino acids. In germline, CDR1 is SGHRS, CDR2 YFSETQ.

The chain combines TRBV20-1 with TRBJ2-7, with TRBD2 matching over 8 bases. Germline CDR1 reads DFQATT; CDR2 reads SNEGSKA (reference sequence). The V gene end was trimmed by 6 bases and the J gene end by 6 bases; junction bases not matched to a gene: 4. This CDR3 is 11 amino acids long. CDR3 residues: CSAIREGEQYF. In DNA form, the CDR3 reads TGCAGTGCCATACGGGAGGGCGAGCAGTACTTC.

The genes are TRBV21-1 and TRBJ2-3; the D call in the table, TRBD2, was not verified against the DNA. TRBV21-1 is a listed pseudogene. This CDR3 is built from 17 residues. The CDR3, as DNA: TGTGCCAGCAGCATGACTACTAAACGGAGATCCACAGATACGCAGTATTTT. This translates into CASSMTTKRRSTDTQYF.

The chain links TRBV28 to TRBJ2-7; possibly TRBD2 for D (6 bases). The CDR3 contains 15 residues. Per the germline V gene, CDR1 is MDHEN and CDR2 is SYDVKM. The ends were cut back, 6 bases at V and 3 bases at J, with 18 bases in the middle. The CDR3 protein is CASSWVGSGNYEQYF. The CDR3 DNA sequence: TGTGCCAGCAGCTGGGTGGGTAGCGGTAACTACGAGCAGTACTTC.